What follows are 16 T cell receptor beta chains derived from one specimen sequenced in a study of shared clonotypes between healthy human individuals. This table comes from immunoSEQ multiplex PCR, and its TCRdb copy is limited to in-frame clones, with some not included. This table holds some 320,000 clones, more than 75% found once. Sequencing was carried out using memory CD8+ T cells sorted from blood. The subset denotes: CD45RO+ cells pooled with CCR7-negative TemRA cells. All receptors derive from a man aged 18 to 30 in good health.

The CDR3 DNA reads as TGTGCCAGCAGCCTGGCGGGCAGCTCCTACGAGCAGTACTTC. It is translated as CASSLAGSSYEQYF. This chain uses TRBV5-4 with TRBJ2-7, with D maybe TRBD2 (5 bases). The CDR3 covers 14 residues. Trimming shortened V by 4 bases and J by 0 bases, and 11 bases separated the two germline ends. The germline V gene encodes CDR1 SGHNT and CDR2 YYREEE (reference sequence).

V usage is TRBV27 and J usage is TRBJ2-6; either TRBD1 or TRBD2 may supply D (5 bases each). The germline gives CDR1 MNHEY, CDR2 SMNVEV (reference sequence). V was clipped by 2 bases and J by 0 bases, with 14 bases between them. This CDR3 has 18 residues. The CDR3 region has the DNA TGTGCCAGCAGTTTACTAGGGGACCCACACTCTGGGGCCAACGTCCTGACTTTC. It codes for CASSLLGDPHSGANVLTF.

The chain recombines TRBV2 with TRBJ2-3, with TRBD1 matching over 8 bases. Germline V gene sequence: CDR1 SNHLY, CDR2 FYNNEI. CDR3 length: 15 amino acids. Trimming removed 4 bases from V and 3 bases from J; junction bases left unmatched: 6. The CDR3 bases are TGTGCCAGCAGTGCTCAGGGGGCGCGGACAGATACGCAGTATTTT. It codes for CASSAQGARTDTQYF.

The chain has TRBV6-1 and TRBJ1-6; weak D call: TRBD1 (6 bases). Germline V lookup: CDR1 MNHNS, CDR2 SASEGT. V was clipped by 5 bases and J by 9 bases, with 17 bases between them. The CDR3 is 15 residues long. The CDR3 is CASSMTGSGGSPLHF. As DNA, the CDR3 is TGTGCCAGCAGTATGACAGGATCTGGCGGTTCACCCCTCCACTTT.

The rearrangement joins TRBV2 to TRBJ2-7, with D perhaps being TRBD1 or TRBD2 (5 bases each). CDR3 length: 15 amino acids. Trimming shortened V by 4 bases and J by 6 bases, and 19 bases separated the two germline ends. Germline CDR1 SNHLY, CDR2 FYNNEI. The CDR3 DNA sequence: TGTGCCAGCAGTGTACCAGGGAAAGTGAGGGGCGAGCAGTACTTC. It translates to CASSVPGKVRGEQYF.

The CDR3 nucleotides read TGTGCCAGCAGTGGACAGGCCTCCTACGAGCAGTACTTC. Translated: CASSGQASYEQYF. The chain joins TRBV27 to TRBJ2-7; 7 bases align to TRBD1. The germline CDR1 and CDR2 sequences are MNHEY and SMNVEV (reference sequence). The CDR3 has 13 amino acids. V shed 5 bases, J shed 0 bases, and the junction held 1 base outside the gene matches.

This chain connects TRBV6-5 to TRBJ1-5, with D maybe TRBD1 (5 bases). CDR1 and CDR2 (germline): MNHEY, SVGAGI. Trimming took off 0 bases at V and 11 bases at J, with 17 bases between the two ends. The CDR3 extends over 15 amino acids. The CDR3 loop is CASSYSAGPTAAQHF. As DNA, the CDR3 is TGTGCCAGCAGTTACTCGGCTGGGCCGACAGCAGCCCAGCATTTT.

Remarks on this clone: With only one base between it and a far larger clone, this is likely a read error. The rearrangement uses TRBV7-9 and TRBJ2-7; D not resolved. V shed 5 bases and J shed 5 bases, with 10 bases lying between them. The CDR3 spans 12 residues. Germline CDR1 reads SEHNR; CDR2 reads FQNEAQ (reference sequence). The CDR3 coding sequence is TGTGCCAGCAGCCCAAGGATTGACGAGCAGTACTTC. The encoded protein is CASSPRIDEQYF.

The CDR3 coding sequence is TGTGCCATCAGTGAGTCAGGGGGTCTGGGCACTGAAGCTTTCTTT. The encoded protein is CAISESGGLGTEAFF. This chain joins TRBV10-3 and TRBJ1-1, with D possibly being TRBD1 (6 bases). The CDR3 is made up of 15 amino acids. Between the trimmed V and J ends, which lost 0 bases and 4 bases, there was a span of 12 bases. From germline, CDR1 is ENHRY and CDR2 SYGVKD.

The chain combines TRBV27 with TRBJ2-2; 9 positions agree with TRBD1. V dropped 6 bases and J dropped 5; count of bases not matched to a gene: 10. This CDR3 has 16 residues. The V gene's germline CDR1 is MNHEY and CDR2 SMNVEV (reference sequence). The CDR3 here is CASSITGTGRTGELFF. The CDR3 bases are TGTGCCAGCAGCATCACCGGGACAGGGAGAACCGGGGAGCTGTTTTTT.

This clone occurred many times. In DNA form, the CDR3 reads TGTGCCAGCAGCTTAGACAGGGCGGGCACCGGGGAGCTGTTTTTT. Protein product: CASSLDRAGTGELFF. This chain links TRBV13 with TRBJ2-2, with D possibly TRBD1 on 6 matching bases. From germline, CDR1 is PRHDT and CDR2 FYEKMQ (reference sequence). The CDR3 covers 15 residues. V was clipped by 1 base and J by 4 bases, with 10 bases between them. Looking up the rest from reference TRBV13 and TRBJ2-2 gives the full variable domain: AAGVIQSPRHLIKEKRETATLKCYPIPRHDTVYWYQQGPGQDPQFLISFYEKMQSDKGSIPDRFSAQQFSDYHSELNMSSLELGDSALYFCASSLDRAGTGELFFGEGSRLTVL.

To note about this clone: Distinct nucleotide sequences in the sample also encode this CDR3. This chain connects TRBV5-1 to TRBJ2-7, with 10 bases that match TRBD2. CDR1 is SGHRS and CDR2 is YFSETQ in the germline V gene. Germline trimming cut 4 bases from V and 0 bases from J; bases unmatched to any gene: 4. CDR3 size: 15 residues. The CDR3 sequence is CASSLAGASSYEQYF. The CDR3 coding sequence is TGCGCCAGCAGCCTAGCGGGGGCCTCCTCCTACGAGCAGTACTTC.

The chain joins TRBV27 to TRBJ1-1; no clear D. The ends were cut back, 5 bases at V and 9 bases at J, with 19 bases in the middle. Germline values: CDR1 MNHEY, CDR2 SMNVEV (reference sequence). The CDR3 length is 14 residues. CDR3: CASSPSALGPQAFF. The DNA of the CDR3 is TGTGCCAGCAGTCCCTCCGCTCTAGGACCCCAAGCTTTCTTT.

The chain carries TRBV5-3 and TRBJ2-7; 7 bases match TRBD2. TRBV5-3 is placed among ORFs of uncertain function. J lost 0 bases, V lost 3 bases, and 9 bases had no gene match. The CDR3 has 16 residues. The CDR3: CARSWSLAGYSYEQYF. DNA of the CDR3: TGTGCCAGAAGCTGGTCATTAGCGGGTTACTCCTACGAGCAGTACTTC.

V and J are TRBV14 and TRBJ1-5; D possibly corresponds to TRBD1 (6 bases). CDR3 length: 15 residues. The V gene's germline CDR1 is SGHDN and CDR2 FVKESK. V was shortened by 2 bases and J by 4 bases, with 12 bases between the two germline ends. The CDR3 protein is CASSQQGPFNQPQHF. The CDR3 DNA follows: TGTGCCAGCAGCCAACAGGGGCCTTTTAATCAGCCCCAGCATTTT.

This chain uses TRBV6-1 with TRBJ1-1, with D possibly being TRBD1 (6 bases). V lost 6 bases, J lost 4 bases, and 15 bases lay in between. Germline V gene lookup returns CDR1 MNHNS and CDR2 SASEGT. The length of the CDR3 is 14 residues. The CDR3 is CASRDTGFGTEAFF. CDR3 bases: TGTGCCAGCAGGGATACAGGGTTTGGCACTGAAGCTTTCTTT.